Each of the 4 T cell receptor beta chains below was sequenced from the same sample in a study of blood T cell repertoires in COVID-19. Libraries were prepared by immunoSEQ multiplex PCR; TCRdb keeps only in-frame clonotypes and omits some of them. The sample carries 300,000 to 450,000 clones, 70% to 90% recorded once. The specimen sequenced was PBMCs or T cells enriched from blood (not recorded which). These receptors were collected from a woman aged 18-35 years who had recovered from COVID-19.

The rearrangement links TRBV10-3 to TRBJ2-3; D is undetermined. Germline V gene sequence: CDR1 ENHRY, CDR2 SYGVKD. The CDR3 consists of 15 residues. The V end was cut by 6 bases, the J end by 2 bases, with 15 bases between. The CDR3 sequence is CAISLAMINTDTQYF. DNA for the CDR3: TGTGCCATCAGCTTGGCCATGATAAACACAGATACGCAGTATTTT.

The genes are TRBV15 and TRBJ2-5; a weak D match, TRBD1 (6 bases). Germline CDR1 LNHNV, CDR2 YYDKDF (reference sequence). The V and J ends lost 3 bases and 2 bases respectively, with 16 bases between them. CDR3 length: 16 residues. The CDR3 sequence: CATSSPGRGHQETQYF. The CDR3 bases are TGTGCCACCAGCAGTCCCGGCAGGGGCCATCAAGAGACCCAGTACTTC.

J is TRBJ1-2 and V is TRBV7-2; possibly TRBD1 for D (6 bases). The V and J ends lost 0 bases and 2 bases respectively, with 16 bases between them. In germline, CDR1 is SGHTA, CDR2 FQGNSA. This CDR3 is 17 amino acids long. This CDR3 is CASSLAWGRGQNYGYTF. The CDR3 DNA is TGTGCCAGCAGCTTAGCCTGGGGCAGGGGACAAAACTATGGCTACACCTTC.

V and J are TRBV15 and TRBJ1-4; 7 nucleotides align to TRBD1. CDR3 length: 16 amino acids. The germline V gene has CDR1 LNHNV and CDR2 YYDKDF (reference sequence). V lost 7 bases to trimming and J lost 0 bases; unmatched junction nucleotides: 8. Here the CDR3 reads CATIHDRASTNEKLFF. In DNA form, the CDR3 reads TGTGCCACCATTCACGACAGGGCCTCAACTAATGAAAAACTGTTTTTT.